There are a few counts of the clone carrying this T cell receptor (beta chain). TCRdb independently ran MiXCR on the RT-PCR reads; one entry per CDR3 protein. The sample carries approximately 200,000 distinct CDR3 sequences, around two fifths recorded once. This specimen comes from a study of patients and donors after allogeneic stem cell transplantation. The germline V gene has CDR1 SQVTM and CDR2 ANQGSEA. V trimming: 5 bases; J trimming: 4 bases; junction bases outside the gene matches: 10. The CDR3 has 15 residues. J is TRBJ1-2 and V is TRBV29-1; TRBD1 agrees at 10 bases. The TCR originated in a human donor who was either an allogeneic HSCT recipient or a stem cell or donor lymphocyte infusion donor (not recorded which). It is not recorded whose cells these are; they may come from a transplant donor. Sequenced material: blood, either unsorted or a sorted T cell fraction (not recorded which). CDR3 protein: CSVQTGGASFYGYTF. The CDR3, as DNA: TGCAGCGTTCAGACAGGGGGCGCGTCTTTCTATGGCTACACCTTC.